This TCR beta chain was retrieved from a study of T cell responses to AZD1222 COVID-19 vaccine. Study outcomes and limitations: Repertoire sampling happened only post peak T cell response. Spike-specific TCR breadth and depth grew following two AZD1222 doses. Clonal diversity may have been underestimated in mostly white British donors. Regions left unmutated in variants are reportedly the target of nearly half of spike-specific TCRs.

Produced via immunoSEQ multiplex PCR; TCRdb's table is partial and in-frame only. The sample includes under 200,000 clones, more than 80% of them seen just once. Germline V lookup: CDR1 SGHRS, CDR2 YFSETQ. The CDR3 loop spans 14 amino acids. Germline trimming cut 6 bases from V and 9 bases from J; bases unmatched to any gene: 7. With respect to this clone: Antigen specificity is unknown.

J is TRBJ2-1 and V is TRBV5-1; 12 positions agree with TRBD2. The sequence derives from an adult in good health. The sample consisted of peripheral blood, taken on day 0 of AZD1222 vaccination. This CDR3 is CASTASGRATEQFF. The DNA for the CDR3 is TGCGCCAGCACGGCTAGCGGGAGGGCCACTGAGCAGTTCTTC.